The next 29 T cell receptor beta chains were all read from a single sample in a study of OX40 agonist ivuxolimab in advanced cancers. The assay was immunoSEQ multiplex PCR, and TCRdb's table has in-frame clones only and misses some. The repertoire consists of approximately 50,000 clones, with more than 85% occurring once and the leading ten covering 18%. Sequenced here: CD4+ or CD8+ T cells sorted from blood, sampled in a trial of the OX40 agonist ivuxolimab. The source is an adult with an advanced solid tumor such as melanoma, head and neck, liver or kidney cancer.

The chain couples TRBV27 to TRBJ2-7, with 8 bases lining up with TRBD2. J gave up 2 bases and V 5 bases, and 5 bases lay outside the gene matches. Germline-derived CDR1 and CDR2 are MNHEY and SMNVEV (reference sequence). There are 14 residues in the CDR3. CDR3 sequence: CASSPTLAAYEQYF. In DNA, the CDR3 is TGTGCCAGCAGTCCCACACTAGCGGCCTACGAGCAGTACTTC.

The CDR3 coding sequence is TGTGCCAGCAGTTACTCGTCTGCAAACTACGAGCAGTACTTC. Translation: CASSYSSANYEQYF. V and J are TRBV6-5 and TRBJ2-7; D uncertain. From germline, CDR1 is MNHEY and CDR2 SVGAGI. The V gene lost 0 bases and the J gene lost 3 bases, with 9 bases spanning the gap. This CDR3 spans 14 amino acids.

V usage is TRBV27 and J usage is TRBJ2-2; D not certain. The ends were cut back, 2 bases at V and 6 bases at J, with 10 bases in the middle. This CDR3 has 14 residues. Germline-derived CDR1 and CDR2 are MNHEY and SMNVEV (reference sequence). The CDR3 region is CASSLIGLPGELFF. DNA for the CDR3: TGTGCCAGCAGTTTAATTGGTCTGCCCGGGGAGCTGTTTTTT.

The gene calls are TRBV19 and TRBJ2-1; the D gene is possibly TRBD1 (5 bases). The CDR3 is 15 residues long. Germline assignment: CDR1 LNHDA and CDR2 SQIVND (reference sequence). Deletions cut 6 bases from V and 3 bases from J, with 15 bases between. The CDR3 nucleotides read TGTGCCAGTAGCGAGGCAGGGATTAACTACAATGAGCAGTTCTTC. Protein product: CASSEAGINYNEQFF.

This rearrangement joins TRBV6-4 to TRBJ1-5; 10 bases fit TRBD1. V was pared by 1 base and J by 0 bases, with 9 bases of the junction left unmatched. Looked up from germline, CDR1 is MRHNA and CDR2 is SNTAGT. The CDR3 spans 19 residues. CDR3 in amino acids: CASSDYRDRGPYSNQPQHF. The CDR3 coding sequence is TGTGCCAGCAGTGACTACCGGGACAGGGGCCCCTATAGCAATCAGCCCCAGCATTTT.

The chain uses TRBV4-1 and TRBJ2-1, with D perhaps TRBD2 (5 bases). The CDR3 contains 17 residues. Germline CDR1 is MGHRA and CDR2 is YSYEKL. V was pared by 3 bases and J by 0 bases, with 15 bases between. CDR3 sequence reads: CASSHRSRESSYNEQFF. The CDR3, as DNA: TGCGCCAGCAGCCATAGATCTAGGGAGAGCTCCTACAATGAGCAGTTCTTC.

The chain is built from TRBV11-2 and TRBJ2-1, with D possibly being TRBD2 (5 bases). The CDR3 loop spans 16 amino acids. Germline V gene lookup returns CDR1 SGHAT and CDR2 FQNNGV. The germline V and J ends were trimmed by 7 bases and 4 bases, with 20 bases remaining between them. CDR3: CASTNYGLREYNEQFF. The DNA for the CDR3 is TGTGCCAGCACCAACTACGGACTGAGGGAGTACAATGAGCAGTTCTTC.

V usage is TRBV5-5 and J usage is TRBJ2-7, with D unclear. The germline V gene encodes CDR1 SGHKS and CDR2 YYEKEE (reference sequence). Trimming stripped 0 bases from V and 2 bases from J, with 9 bases between. The CDR3 runs to 14 residues. CDR3 sequence: CASSLDVDPYEQYF. CDR3 nucleotide sequence: TGTGCCAGCAGCTTGGACGTTGACCCCTACGAGCAGTACTTC.

The V gene is TRBV19, the J gene TRBJ2-2; 9 positions agree with TRBD1. The germline gives CDR1 LNHDA, CDR2 SQIVND (reference sequence). V shed 10 bases and J 1 base; nucleotides not matched to a gene: 7. The CDR3 sequence is 15 residues long. This CDR3 reads CATIDRGMNTGELFF. CDR3 coding DNA: TGTGCCACCATAGACAGGGGGATGAACACCGGGGAGCTGTTTTTT.

This clone was observed once. The gene calls are TRBV9 and TRBJ1-4, with 10 bases that match TRBD1. Germline CDR1 reads SGDLS; CDR2 reads YYNGEE. The CDR3 spans 15 residues. The trim removed 4 bases at V and 8 bases at J, leaving 8 bases unmatched. CDR3 amino acids: CASSPPGTGEEKLFF. In DNA, the CDR3 is TGTGCCAGCAGCCCCCCCGGGACAGGGGAGGAAAAACTGTTTTTT.

The J gene is TRBJ2-5, the V gene TRBV2, with a weak D call TRBD1 (6 bases). The germline V gene encodes CDR1 SNHLY and CDR2 FYNNEI. V lost 3 bases and J lost 2, with 13 bases in between. There are 15 residues in the CDR3. CDR3 loop: CASSEGAFLQETQYF. DNA for the CDR3: TGTGCCAGCAGTGAGGGGGCGTTCCTGCAAGAGACCCAGTACTTC.

V gene TRBV9 combines with J gene TRBJ2-3; 7 bases map to TRBD2. The V segment lost 4 bases and the J segment 5 bases; nucleotides outside the gene matches: 10. The CDR3 runs 15 residues. Germline CDR1 SGDLS, CDR2 YYNGEE. The chain's CDR3 is CASSPRGESIDTQYF. The CDR3 region has the DNA TGTGCCAGCAGCCCACGGGGGGAGTCAATAGATACGCAGTATTTT.

The V and J genes are TRBV13 and TRBJ1-1, with TRBD1 matching over 11 bases. The V gene end was trimmed by 5 bases and the J gene end by 5 bases; junction bases not matched to a gene: 13. CDR3 length: 17 amino acids. Germline V gives CDR1 PRHDT, CDR2 FYEKMQ (reference sequence). The CDR3 loop reads CASSLWTGGGFLTEAFF. As DNA, the CDR3 is TGTGCCAGCAGCCTATGGACAGGGGGCGGTTTTTTAACTGAAGCTTTCTTT.

The chain couples TRBV28 to TRBJ2-1; D unclear. V lost 3 bases, J lost 7 bases, and 10 bases lay in between. Looked up from germline, CDR1 is MDHEN and CDR2 is SYDVKM. The CDR3 has 13 amino acids. The CDR3 DNA follows: TGTGCCAGCAGTTTGTCTCAGAGAAATGAGCAGTTCTTC. Translation: CASSLSQRNEQFF.

The V and J genes are TRBV7-9 and TRBJ2-4, with D possibly matching TRBD2 (5 bases). CDR3 length: 16 amino acids. Germline V gene lookup returns CDR1 SEHNR and CDR2 FQNEAQ (reference sequence). Trimming pared 0 bases from V and 7 bases from J, leaving 16 bases between. CDR3 amino acids: CASSLAYGEGFNIQYF. Here the CDR3 DNA reads TGTGCCAGCAGCTTAGCGTACGGGGAAGGTTTCAACATTCAGTACTTC.

The V gene is TRBV4-2, the J gene TRBJ2-3, with D maybe TRBD2 (6 bases). This CDR3 contains 13 residues. Trimming removed 1 base at V and 8 bases at J, with 10 bases between. The germline V gene has CDR1 LGHNA and CDR2 YNFKEQ. CDR3 in amino acids: CASSQGGAGTQYF. The CDR3 DNA is TGTGCCAGCAGCCAAGGCGGGGCGGGTACGCAGTATTTT.

The chain has TRBV5-1 and TRBJ1-1, with 7 bases that match TRBD1. V shed 4 bases, J shed 6 bases, and the junction held 6 bases outside the gene matches. The CDR3 is 13 residues long. CDR1 is SGHRS, CDR2 YFSETQ, per germline. The CDR3 DNA sequence: TGCGCCAGCAGCGATACAGGGGTACCTGAAGCTTTCTTT. It encodes CASSDTGVPEAFF.

The chain recombines TRBV28 with TRBJ2-7; 13 bases line up with TRBD2. The germline V gene encodes CDR1 MDHEN and CDR2 SYDVKM. The CDR3 consists of 16 residues. V lost 5 bases to trimming and J lost 2 bases; unmatched junction nucleotides: 6. The CDR3, as DNA: TGTGCCAGCAGTCCGAGACTAGCGGGAGGCCCCTACGAGCAGTACTTC. Amino acids: CASSPRLAGGPYEQYF.

The gene calls are TRBV7-8 and TRBJ2-7, with D perhaps TRBD2 (6 bases). Germline V gene sequence: CDR1 SGHVS, CDR2 FQNEAQ. This CDR3 is 14 amino acids long. The ends were cut back, 3 bases at V and 1 base at J, with 10 bases in the middle. CDR3 in amino acids: CASSLGLGSYEQYF. The CDR3 DNA reads TGTGCCAGCAGCTTGGGACTGGGTTCCTACGAGCAGTACTTC. Full variable domain (remainder filled in from reference TRBV7-8 and TRBJ2-7): GAGVSQSPRYKVAKRGQDVALRCDPISGHVSLFWYQQALGQGPEFLTYFQNEAQLDKSGLPSDRFFAERPEGSVSTLKIQRTQQEDSAVYLCASSLGLGSYEQYFGPGTRLTVT.

The chain links TRBV9 to TRBJ1-1, with TRBD1 matching 7 bases. The germline gives CDR1 SGDLS, CDR2 YYNGEE. The CDR3 spans 16 residues. V trimming: 3 bases; J trimming: 1 base; junction bases outside the gene matches: 9. The CDR3 is CASSEPRQGGNTEAFF. CDR3 nucleotide sequence: TGTGCCAGCAGCGAACCTAGACAGGGAGGGAACACTGAAGCTTTCTTT.

The chain has TRBV29-1 and TRBJ2-1, with D uncertain. The CDR3 runs 10 residues. Germline V gives CDR1 SQVTM, CDR2 ANQGSEA. V was cut by 4 bases and J by 7 bases, with 5 bases left in between. The CDR3 nucleotides are TGCAGCGTTGGATGGAATGAGCAGTTCTTC. Its translation is CSVGWNEQFF.

This chain joins TRBV27 and TRBJ2-1, with 9 bases identical to TRBD2. The V gene end was trimmed by 5 bases and the J gene end by 11 bases; junction bases not matched to a gene: 1. CDR1 and CDR2 (germline): MNHEY, SMNVEV (reference sequence). This CDR3 spans 11 amino acids. CDR3 nucleotides: TGTGCCAGCAGTGCGGGGGGGAAGCAGTTCTTC. It specifies CASSAGGKQFF.

The chain carries TRBV18 and TRBJ2-5; D not resolved. The V gene's germline CDR1 is KGHSH and CDR2 LQKENI. The CDR3 consists of 13 residues. V lost 6 bases and J 1 base, leaving 9 bases between the germline ends. CDR3 sequence reads: CASSILFQETQYF. CDR3 nucleotide sequence: TGTGCCAGCTCGATCCTCTTCCAAGAGACCCAGTACTTC.

V usage is TRBV2 and J usage is TRBJ1-4; tentatively, D is TRBD1 (6 bases). CDR3 length: 14 residues. The V end lost 3 bases, the J end lost 7 bases, and 12 bases lay between the germline ends. Germline V gene data show CDR1 as SNHLY and CDR2 as FYNNEI. The CDR3, as DNA: TGTGCCAGCAGTGATGGGGGCACAGGTGAAAAACTGTTTTTT. This codes for CASSDGGTGEKLFF.

This rearrangement joins TRBV5-4 to TRBJ2-3; 8 bases line up with TRBD2. CDR1 is SGHNT and CDR2 is YYREEE in the germline V gene (reference sequence). V lost 10 bases to trimming and J lost 0 bases; unmatched junction nucleotides: 10. CDR3 length: 15 residues. The CDR3 DNA follows: TGTGCCTGCCGCGGGTTAGCGGGAAGCACAGATACGCAGTATTTT. Protein product: CACRGLAGSTDTQYF.

J is TRBJ2-7 and V is TRBV27; D might be TRBD2 (5 bases). Trimming removed 2 bases from V and 3 bases from J, with 8 bases in between. CDR3 length equals 13 residues. From germline, CDR1 is MNHEY and CDR2 SMNVEV (reference sequence). The CDR3 DNA is TGTGCCAGCAGTTTAGGGAGCTTCTACGAGCAGTACTTC. It codes for CASSLGSFYEQYF.

The V and J genes are TRBV27 and TRBJ2-7; 10 bases are a match to TRBD2. The length of the CDR3 is 16 residues. J gave up 1 base and V 1 base, and 4 bases lay outside the gene matches. Germline-derived CDR1 and CDR2 are MNHEY and SMNVEV (reference sequence). The CDR3 loop is CASSLLAGGPSYEQYF. The CDR3 DNA reads TGTGCCAGCAGTTTATTAGCGGGAGGCCCTTCCTACGAGCAGTACTTC.

This sequence joins TRBV15 and TRBJ2-7; D is perhaps TRBD2 (6 bases). The V gene lost 0 bases and the J gene lost 3 bases, with 21 bases spanning the gap. Germline CDR1 reads LNHNV; CDR2 reads YYDKDF (reference sequence). The CDR3 is 18 amino acids. The CDR3 coding sequence is TGTGCCACCAGCAGAGATTCGAGCGGGTTCGGGGGAAACTACGAGCAGTACTTC. This encodes CATSRDSSGFGGNYEQYF.

This rearrangement joins TRBV29-1 to TRBJ2-2; D may be TRBD2 (7 bases). Germline values: CDR1 SQVTM, CDR2 ANQGSEA. V dropped 7 bases and J dropped 7 bases, with 16 bases sitting between them. The length of the CDR3 is 13 residues. The CDR3 reads CSEAQGRDGELFF. The CDR3 nucleotides are TGCAGCGAAGCCCAGGGGAGGGACGGGGAGCTGTTTTTT.